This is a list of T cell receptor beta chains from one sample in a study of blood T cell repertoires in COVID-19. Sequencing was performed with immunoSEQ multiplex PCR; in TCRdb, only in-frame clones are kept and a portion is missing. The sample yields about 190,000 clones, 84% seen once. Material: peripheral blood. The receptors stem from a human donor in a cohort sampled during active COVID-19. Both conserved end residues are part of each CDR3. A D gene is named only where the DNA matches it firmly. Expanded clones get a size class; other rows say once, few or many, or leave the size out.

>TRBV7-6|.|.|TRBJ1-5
TGTGCCAGCAGCCCGGATCCCCGGGTAAAAGCTTATCAGCCCCAGCATTTT
CASSPDPRVKAYQPQHF
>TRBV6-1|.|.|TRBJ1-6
TGTGCCAGCAGTGAACAGGTTATTTCACCCCTCCACTTT
CASSEQVISPLHF
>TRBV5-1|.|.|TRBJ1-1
TGCGCCAGCAGCTACGGTGCCTTGAACACTAAAGCTTTCTTT
CASSYGALNTKAFF
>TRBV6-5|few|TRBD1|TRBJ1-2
TGTGCCAGCAGTTCCTGGGACAGGGCTGCTGGCTACACCTTC
CASSSWDRAAGYTF
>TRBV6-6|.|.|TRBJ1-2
TGTGCCAGCAGTTCCGGGACTGACTCCTATGGCTACACCTTC
CASSSGTDSYGYTF
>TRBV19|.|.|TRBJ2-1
TGTGCCAGTAGTACAGGTCGAGAGCAGTTCTTC
CASSTGREQFF
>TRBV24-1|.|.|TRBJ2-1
TGTGCCACCAGTGATGGCTATGAGCAGTTCTTC
CATSDGYEQFF
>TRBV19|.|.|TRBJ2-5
TGTGCCAGTAGTCCGATGGGGGGACTTCGGGAAGAGACCCAGTACTTC
CASSPMGGLREETQYF
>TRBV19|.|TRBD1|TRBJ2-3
TGTGCCAGTAGTATACTTTACCCGACAGGGGGAGTTCCAGATACGCAGTATTTT
CASSILYPTGGVPDTQYF
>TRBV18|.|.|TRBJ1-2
TGTGCCAGCTCACTAGGTGGGAGTGAAAGGGTTAACTATGGCTACACCTTC
CASSLGGSERVNYGYTF
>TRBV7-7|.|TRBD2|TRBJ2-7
TGTGCCAGCAGCATGGGACTAGCGGGGAGCTCCTACGAGCAGTACTTC
CASSMGLAGSSYEQYF
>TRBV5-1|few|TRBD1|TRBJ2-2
TGCGCCAGCAGTTACCGGGACAGATACACCGGGGAGCTGTTTTTT
CASSYRDRYTGELFF
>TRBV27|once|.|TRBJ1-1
TGTGCCAGCAGTTTCGGGGCAGGGGTAGCAGCTTTCTTT
CASSFGAGVAAFF
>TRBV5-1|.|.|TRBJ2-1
TGCGCCAGCAGCTTGAGGGCTAGCCAAGGGTATGAGCAGTTCTTC
CASSLRASQGYEQFF
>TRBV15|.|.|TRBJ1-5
TGTGCCACCACCTACGACTTGGCAAGCAATCAGCCCCAGCATTTT
CATTYDLASNQPQHF
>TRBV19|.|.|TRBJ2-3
TGTGCCTCGTCGGGGACACATGGATATACGCAGTATTTT
CASSGTHGYTQYF
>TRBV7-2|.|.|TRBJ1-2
TGTGCCAGCAGCATTCAAACGGGTGGCTACACCTTC
CASSIQTGGYTF
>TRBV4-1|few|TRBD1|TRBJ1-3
TGCGCCAGCAGCCAAGGGACAGGGTCTGGAAACACCATATATTTT
CASSQGTGSGNTIYF
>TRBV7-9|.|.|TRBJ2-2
TGTGCCAGCAGCTTAGGCCAGGGTGGACGGGCCGGGGAGCTGTTTTTT
CASSLGQGGRAGELFF
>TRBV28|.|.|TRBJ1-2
TGTGCCAGCAGTCCGACTTCCTATGGCTACACCTTC
CASSPTSYGYTF
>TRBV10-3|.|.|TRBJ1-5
TGTGCCATCAGTGAAGGGGGATCAGGGGATAGCAATCAGCCCCAGCATTTT
CAISEGGSGDSNQPQHF
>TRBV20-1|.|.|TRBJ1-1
TGCAGTACCACAGAGAACACTGAAGCTTTCTTT
CSTTENTEAFF